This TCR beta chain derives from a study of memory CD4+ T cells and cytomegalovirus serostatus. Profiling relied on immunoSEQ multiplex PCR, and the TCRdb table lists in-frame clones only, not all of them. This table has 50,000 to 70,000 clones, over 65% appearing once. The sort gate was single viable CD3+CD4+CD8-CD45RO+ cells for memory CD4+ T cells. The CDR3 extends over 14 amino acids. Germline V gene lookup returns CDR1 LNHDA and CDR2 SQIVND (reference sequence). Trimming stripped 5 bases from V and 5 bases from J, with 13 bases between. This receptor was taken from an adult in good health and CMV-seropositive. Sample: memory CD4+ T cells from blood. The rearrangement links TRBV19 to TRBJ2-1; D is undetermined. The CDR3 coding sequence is TGTGCCAGTAGTCCCACCCGGCGGCACAATGAGCAGTTCTTC. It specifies CASSPTRRHNEQFF. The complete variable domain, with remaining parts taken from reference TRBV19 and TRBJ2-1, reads DGGITQSPKYLFRKEGQNVTLSCEQNLNHDAMYWYRQDPGQGLRLIYYSQIVNDFQKGDIAEGYSVSREKKESFPLTVTSAQKNPTAFYLCASSPTRRHNEQFFGPGTRLTVL.